This T cell receptor (beta chain) was sequenced for a study of T cells in Graves' hyperthyroidism and ophthalmopathy. Participants, patients aged 18 to 65, had newly diagnosed hyperthyroidism with a duration under 2 months. Clinical symptoms, serum thyroxine, TRAb, thyroid ultrasound and orbital computed tomography established diagnosis. This clonotype occurred a few times. As yet, its antigen is unknown. TCR beta CDR3 regions were amplified from RNA transcripts. The TCR CDR3 was amplified in a first-round RT-PCR using the HTBI primer set. In TCRdb, the multiplex PCR reads were re-called with MiXCR into one record per CDR3 protein. Of 550,000 to 600,000 distinct CDR3 sequences in the sample, approximately 16% are singletons; the top ten hold approximately 20%. The CDR3 consists of 18 residues. Germline CDR1 is SGHRS and CDR2 is YFSETQ. Trimming took 4 bases from V and 4 from J; bases not matched to a gene: 14.

Study observations and caveats: Blood also contained most expanded thyroid clonotypes above 0.001. Stable hyperthyroidism and ophthalmopathy were separated using 13 V-J signatures.

The clonotype was recovered from a young woman with Graves' hyperthyroidism. Sequences were obtained from blood. The V call is TRBV5-1, the J call TRBJ2-1, with TRBD1 matching over 10 bases. For the CDR3, the DNA is TGCGCCAGCAGCCTACAGACGGGACAGGGGAGGGGATACAATGAGCAGTTCTTC. The encoded protein is CASSLQTGQGRGYNEQFF.